Below are 8 T cell receptor beta chains sequenced from a single sample in a study of blood T cell repertoires in COVID-19. Using immunoSEQ multiplex PCR, the repertoire was profiled, and TCRdb retains in-frame clones only, with some absent. The sample has roughly 240,000 clones, about 84% seen once. The sequenced sample was peripheral blood. The receptors were gathered from a woman aged 80 or over with COVID-19, enrolled during active disease.

V and J are TRBV20-1 and TRBJ1-5; 8 positions match TRBD1. Germline values: CDR1 DFQATT, CDR2 SNEGSKA (reference sequence). V shed 3 bases, J shed 5 bases, and the junction held 9 bases outside the gene matches. This CDR3 has 15 residues. CDR3 nucleotide sequence: TGCAGTGCTAGTGAGGCAGGGGGCGTAGATCAGCCCCAGCATTTT. Amino acid sequence: CSASEAGGVDQPQHF.

The chain employs TRBV18 and TRBJ1-1; D is unresolved. Germline V gives CDR1 KGHSH, CDR2 LQKENI. V was shortened by 4 bases and J by 7 bases, with 10 bases between the two germline ends. The CDR3 is made up of 12 amino acids. In DNA form, the CDR3 reads TGTGCCAGCTCACTCCCCTGGAGTGAAGCTTTCTTT. Protein: CASSLPWSEAFF.

Here the CDR3 reads CASSSPAGGSTSTDTQYF. In DNA, the CDR3 is TGCGCCAGCAGCTCGCCAGCGGGGGGTTCGACTAGCACAGATACGCAGTATTTT. The gene calls are TRBV5-1 and TRBJ2-3; 9 bases are a match to TRBD2. The CDR3 consists of 18 residues. Unmatched junction bases numbered 11, after V lost 3 bases and J lost 0 bases. The V gene's germline CDR1 is SGHRS and CDR2 YFSETQ.

The chain joins TRBV2 to TRBJ1-1; D ambiguous. Germline assignment: CDR1 SNHLY and CDR2 FYNNEI. V was cut by 7 bases and J by 1 base, with 16 bases left in between. The CDR3 has 15 amino acids. The CDR3 region has the DNA TGTGCCAGCAAGAGGATGACGTTTTCGAACACTGAAGCTTTCTTT. Its translation: CASKRMTFSNTEAFF. The variable domain in full, completed from reference TRBV2 and TRBJ1-1, reads EPEVTQTPSHQVTQMGQEVILRCVPISNHLYFYWYRQILGQKVEFLVSFYNNEISEKSEIFDDQFSVERPDGSNFTLKIRSTKLEDSAMYFCASKRMTFSNTEAFFGQGTRLTVV.

The chain has TRBV7-8 and TRBJ1-5; D not certain. Deletions cut 1 base from V and 3 bases from J, with 13 bases between. The CDR3 has 16 amino acids. The germline gives CDR1 SGHVS, CDR2 FQNEAQ. In nucleotides, the CDR3 is TGTGCCAGCAGCTTAGTGGGAGTTGCGGTCAATCAGCCCCAGCATTTT. Encoded protein: CASSLVGVAVNQPQHF.

The V gene is TRBV7-8, the J gene TRBJ2-7; 7 bases agree with TRBD2. This CDR3 region has 15 residues. After removal of 5 bases from V and 7 bases from J, the junction contained 14 bases not matched to a gene. CDR1 and CDR2 (germline): SGHVS, FQNEAQ. In DNA, the CDR3 is TGTGCCAGCAGCCCGTTGATGACTAGCCTCAGGGAGCAGTACTTC. Its translation: CASSPLMTSLREQYF.

The chain is built from TRBV19 and TRBJ1-5; D is possibly TRBD1 (5 bases). V was clipped by 3 bases and J by 5 bases, with 11 bases between them. CDR1 is LNHDA and CDR2 is SQIVND in the germline V gene (reference sequence). This CDR3 is built from 14 residues. CDR3 nucleotide sequence: TGTGCCAGTAGTATGGGTGCGGGGGATCAGCCCCAGCATTTT. It specifies CASSMGAGDQPQHF.

The chain couples TRBV6-5 to TRBJ2-3; 9 nucleotides line up with TRBD2. CDR3 length: 16 amino acids. The J segment lost 1 base and the V segment lost 2 bases, leaving 4 bases of the junction unmatched. From germline, CDR1 is MNHEY and CDR2 SVGAGI. CDR3 sequence: CASSYGVAGGTDTQYF. The DNA of the CDR3 is TGTGCCAGCAGTTACGGGGTAGCGGGGGGCACAGATACGCAGTATTTT.